This T cell receptor beta chain was captured by sequencing in a study of cytomegalovirus exposure and HLA in healthy donors. Clones were read by immunoSEQ multiplex PCR, and TCRdb kept only the in-frame ones, dropping some. The sample holds 130,000 or so clones, over 65% seen once. Germline V gene data show CDR1 as SGHNT and CDR2 as YYREEE (reference sequence). The CDR3 length is 16 residues. The V and J ends lost 4 bases and 4 bases respectively, with 20 bases between them. This TCR derives from a woman in her thirties in good health and CMV-seronegative. The sample was PBMCs. The chain combines TRBV5-4 with TRBJ1-2; D not resolved. The CDR3 DNA follows: TGTGCCAGCAGCCCTACGAAGCACGGACTAGGCTATGGCTACACCTTC. Translation: CASSPTKHGLGYGYTF.